Sequencing of this T cell receptor beta chain was carried out in a study of T-cell reconstitution after alpha-beta-depleted transplantation in children. This clonotype has ten or more counts. A library of TCRbeta sequences, prepared with unique molecular identifiers, was generated. TCRdb reprocessed the PCR reads via MiXCR and lists one record per CDR3 protein. The data hold about 610,000 distinct CDR3 sequences, with over 9.5% observed a single time. In germline, CDR1 is LGHNA, CDR2 YNFKEQ. With 0 bases removed from V and 2 bases from J, the gap between germline ends came to 17 bases. The CDR3 loop spans 18 amino acids.

This chain uses TRBV4-2 with TRBJ1-3; D gene unclear. The source is a human donor who donated a stem cell graft to a child with acute myeloid leukemia. Sample: PBMCs from the stem cell graft donor, taken from the stem cell graft. CDR3 nucleotide sequence: TGTGCCAGCAGCCAAGATTCGAACAGTCTAGTGACTGGAAACACCATATATTTT. Residues: CASSQDSNSLVTGNTIYF.